Each of the 27 T cell receptor beta chains below was sequenced from the same sample in a study of regulatory T cells in long-lasting Graves disease. The TCR beta library used iRepertoire HTBI primers with Arm-PCR amplification of CDR3. TCRdb analysed the multiplex PCR reads with MiXCR anew, one entry per CDR3 protein. The sample lists under 450,000 distinct CDR3 sequences, less than 25% occurring once. Time point meaning: persistent/refractory GD, antithyroid drugs over 5 years with positive TRAb. With RNA extracted from PBMCs as input, the TCR library was made. Sequences were derived from peripheral blood mononuclear cells (PBMCs), sampled when the disease was refractory, from a patient treated with antithyroid drugs. All receptors come from a female donor with Graves disease.

This clonotype has at least ten counts. This chain joins TRBV29-1 and TRBJ2-7, with TRBD1 identical over 7 bases. The CDR3 sequence is 13 residues long. The J segment lost 7 bases and the V segment lost 4 bases, leaving 10 bases of the junction unmatched. Germline CDR1 reads SQVTM; CDR2 reads ANQGSEA. The CDR3 spells CSVVGGQRGEQYF. The DNA of the CDR3 is TGCAGCGTTGTAGGGGGCCAAAGGGGTGAGCAGTACTTC.

V is TRBV12-3 or TRBV12-4 and J is TRBJ2-6; the D is unclear. There are 11 residues in the CDR3. V was cut by 4 bases and J by 12 bases, with 7 bases left in between. CDR3 amino acids: CASSYYLVLTF. In DNA, the CDR3 is TGTGCCAGCAGTTATTATCTCGTCCTGACTTTC.

The chain employs TRBV29-1 and TRBJ1-5; tentative D call: TRBD1 (6 bases). The V gene lost 4 bases and the J gene lost 3 bases, with 10 bases spanning the gap. CDR1 and CDR2 from the germline V gene are SQVTM and ANQGSEA. The CDR3 spans 13 residues. CDR3 region: CSVGRDINQPQHF. Here the CDR3 DNA reads TGCAGCGTTGGCCGGGACATCAATCAGCCCCAGCATTTT.

The rearrangement uses TRBV5-1 and TRBJ2-1, with TRBD2 identical over 16 bases. This CDR3 has 19 amino acids. The V segment lost 4 bases and the J segment 2 bases; nucleotides outside the gene matches: 9. Germline values: CDR1 SGHRS, CDR2 YFSETQ. The CDR3 region is CASSISGTSGRAAYNEQFF. In DNA, the CDR3 is TGCGCCAGCAGCATCTCCGGGACTAGCGGGAGGGCCGCCTACAATGAGCAGTTCTTC.

The V and J genes are TRBV18 and TRBJ2-5, with D maybe TRBD1 (6 bases). Trimming took 4 bases from V and 1 from J, leaving 16 bases between them. The germline V gene has CDR1 KGHSH and CDR2 LQKENI. This CDR3 comprises 16 residues. The CDR3 sequence is CASSQFAQGSQETQYF. CDR3 in DNA: TGTGCCAGCTCACAATTTGCGCAGGGGTCCCAAGAGACCCAGTACTTC.

This clonotype was seen ten or more times. The chain employs TRBV11-2 and TRBJ1-2; D is uncertain. Trimming cost V 4 bases and J 3 bases, with 12 bases left between them. Germline CDR1 is SGHAT and CDR2 is FQNNGV. This CDR3 has 14 amino acids. CDR3 residues: CASSSISGDYGYTF. The CDR3 DNA reads as TGTGCCAGCAGCTCGATCAGTGGCGACTATGGCTACACCTTC.

This clonotype was observed a few times. The chain links TRBV29-1 to TRBJ2-7, with TRBD1 as a possible D gene (5 bases). The V end lost 0 bases, the J end lost 4 bases, and 22 bases lay between the germline ends. Germline loops: CDR1 SQVTM, CDR2 ANQGSEA. The CDR3 contains 17 residues. The CDR3 DNA reads TGCAGCGTTGAAGATCGAGCCTCGGGCAGGGCGCAATACGAGCAGTACTTC. Translated, it gives CSVEDRASGRAQYEQYF.

This clonotype was found many times. This chain links TRBV12-3 or TRBV12-4 with TRBJ1-1; 8 bases align to TRBD1. CDR3 length: 14 residues. J lost 3 bases, V lost 6 bases, and 6 bases had no gene match. The CDR3 DNA sequence: TGTGCCAGCAGATCCCAGGGGGCCGACACTGAAGCTTTCTTT. Its translation is CASRSQGADTEAFF.

This clonotype was detected only a few times. Since a much larger clone is just one base distant, this may be a read error. J is TRBJ2-5 and V is TRBV6-2 or TRBV6-3; D perhaps matches TRBD1 (6 bases). Germline V gene lookup returns CDR1 MNHEY and CDR2 SVGEGT. The V end was cut by 4 bases, the J end by 0 bases, with 6 bases between. CDR3 length: 13 residues. The CDR3 loop reads CASSWDNQETQYF. DNA of the CDR3: TGTGCCAGCAGTTGGGACAACCAAGAGACCCAGTACTTC.

The rearrangement joins TRBV20-1 to TRBJ1-5; unclear D gene. This CDR3 region has 14 residues. Germline V CDR1 and CDR2: DFQATT, SNEGSKA (reference sequence). V dropped 0 bases and J dropped 9 bases, with 15 bases sitting between them. CDR3 coding DNA: TGCAGTGCTAGAGAGTCGGCAGGCTCCAGGCCCCAGCATTTT. Residues: CSARESAGSRPQHF.

V and J are TRBV2 and TRBJ2-1; 13 nucleotides match TRBD2. Germline V lookup: CDR1 SNHLY, CDR2 FYNNEI. The V segment lost 7 bases and the J segment 9 bases; nucleotides outside the gene matches: 12. The CDR3 loop spans 16 amino acids. The CDR3 coding sequence is TGTGCCAGCACAGAAACACGGACTAGCGGGAGAAGTGAGCAGTTCTTC. This codes for CASTETRTSGRSEQFF.

V is TRBV29-1 and J is TRBJ2-4; D gene unclear. The V end lost 0 bases, the J end lost 2 bases, and 11 bases lay between the germline ends. Per germline, CDR1 SQVTM and CDR2 ANQGSEA. The CDR3 spans 15 residues. CDR3 coding DNA: TGCAGCGTTGAAGATGGTTCTGGGACCAAAAACATTCAGTACTTC. Translating it yields CSVEDGSGTKNIQYF.

This chain uses TRBV30 with TRBJ2-3; 10 bases are shared with TRBD2. From germline, CDR1 is GTSNPN and CDR2 SVGIG (reference sequence). Trimming removed 2 bases from V and 5 bases from J; junction bases left unmatched: 10. The CDR3 spans 16 residues. In DNA form, the CDR3 reads TGTGCCTGGAGTTTAGCGGGAGGTAGTTATTTAGATACGCAGTATTTT. It codes for CAWSLAGGSYLDTQYF.

This clonotype was detected a few times. The chain has TRBV18 and TRBJ2-5; 7 bases align to TRBD1. The CDR3 totals 16 residues. CDR1 is KGHSH and CDR2 is LQKENI in the germline V gene. The trim removed 4 bases at V and 4 bases at J, leaving 12 bases unmatched. The CDR3 sequence: CASSLDLDRVGETQYF. The CDR3 nucleotides read TGTGCCAGCTCACTGGACCTCGACAGGGTTGGAGAGACCCAGTACTTC.

The chain combines TRBV3-1 with TRBJ1-2; no clear D gene. Per germline, CDR1 LGHDT and CDR2 YNNKEL (reference sequence). V lost 8 bases to trimming and J lost 0 bases, with 7 bases between them. The CDR3 runs to 12 residues. CDR3 sequence (DNA): TGTGCCAGCGCCACAGCTAACTATGGCTACACCTTC. This encodes CASATANYGYTF. Drawing the rest from reference TRBV3-1 and TRBJ1-2, the complete variable domain is DTAVSQTPKYLVTQMGNDKSIKCEQNLGHDTMYWYKQDSKKFLKIMFSYNNKELIINETVPNRFSPKSPDKAHLNLHINSLELGDSAVYFCASATANYGYTFGSGTRLTVV.

The table lists this clonotype with many counts. J is TRBJ2-5 and V is TRBV27; 13 bases match TRBD2. Germline CDR1 is MNHEY and CDR2 is SMNVEV (reference sequence). There are 15 residues in the CDR3. Losses at the gene ends were 6 bases for V and 5 bases for J; bases not matched to a gene: 6. Here the CDR3 DNA reads TGTGCCAGCAGGAGACTAGCGGGAGGAGTGGAGACCCAGTACTTC. This encodes CASRRLAGGVETQYF.

The chain is built from TRBV7-2 and TRBJ1-5, with D tentatively TRBD1 (6 bases). The CDR3 is 15 residues long. Trimming removed 5 bases at V and 6 bases at J, with 17 bases between. The germline CDR1 and CDR2 sequences are SGHTA and FQGNSA. This CDR3 is CASSIRQASVQPQHF. The CDR3 coding sequence is TGTGCCAGCAGCATCCGACAGGCGTCGGTTCAGCCCCAGCATTTT.

The V call is TRBV7-2, the J call TRBJ2-2; either TRBD1 or TRBD2 may fit D (7 bases each). The CDR3 covers 15 residues. The V end lost 5 bases, the J end lost 9 bases, and 19 bases lay between the germline ends. Looked up from germline, CDR1 is SGHTA and CDR2 is FQGNSA. The chain's CDR3 is CASSVVAGGGRELFF. As DNA, the CDR3 is TGTGCCAGCAGCGTTGTGGCAGGGGGGGGGCGGGAGCTGTTTTTT.

Only a few counts were recorded for this clonotype. V and J are TRBV6-5 and TRBJ1-5, with TRBD1 matching over 10 bases. The CDR3 sequence is 17 residues long. From germline, CDR1 is MNHEY and CDR2 SVGAGI. J was trimmed by 3 bases and V by 2 bases; bases with no gene match: 7. Written as DNA, the CDR3 is TGTGCCAGCAGTTACCTTCCGGGACAGGGGATCAATCAGCCCCAGCATTTT. Translated: CASSYLPGQGINQPQHF.

The chain is built from TRBV27 and TRBJ1-4; D unclear. Trimming shortened V by 4 bases and J by 2 bases, and 11 bases separated the two germline ends. Germline CDR1 is MNHEY and CDR2 is SMNVEV (reference sequence). The CDR3 runs 15 residues. The DNA of the CDR3 is TGTGCCAGCAGTTCAATTCAGATCACTAATGAAAAACTGTTTTTT. It yields the protein CASSSIQITNEKLFF.

This clonotype has a handful of counts. With a far larger clone one base away, a read error is the likely cause. The CDR3 DNA reads as TGTGCCAGCAGCTTAGCAGGGCGCTCCTACGTGCAGTACTTC. It yields the protein CASSLAGRSYVQYF. This chain connects TRBV7-8 to TRBJ2-7; D is ambiguous. The CDR3 spans 14 residues. Germline CDR1 is SGHVS and CDR2 is FQNEAQ. The whole variable domain, filled in from reference TRBV7-8 and TRBJ2-7, reads GAGVSQSPRYKVAKRGQDVALRCDPISGHVSLFWYQQALGQGPEFLTYFQNEAQLDKSGLPSDRFFAERPEGSVSTLKIQRTQQEDSAVYLCASSLAGRSYVQYFGPGTRLTVT.

This clonotype has at least ten counts. The chain joins TRBV18 to TRBJ2-4; D call uncertain. The CDR3 sequence is 15 residues long. Deletions cut 1 base from V and 8 bases from J, with 15 bases between. Germline V gene sequence: CDR1 KGHSH, CDR2 LQKENI. CDR3 sequence (DNA): TGTGCCAGCTCACCACGGCAGGCCGACCCCCACATTCAGTACTTC. It encodes CASSPRQADPHIQYF.

This clonotype was seen a handful of times. The CDR3 here is CSARERGGQGISYEQYF. The CDR3 bases are TGCAGTGCGCGGGAGAGGGGGGGCCAGGGCATAAGCTACGAGCAGTACTTC. V usage is TRBV20-1 and J usage is TRBJ2-7; D perhaps matches TRBD2 (7 bases). V dropped 6 bases and J dropped 3 bases, with 27 bases sitting between them. Germline CDR1 DFQATT, CDR2 SNEGSKA (reference sequence). This CDR3 comprises 17 residues.

This clonotype turned up a few times. This chain uses TRBV11-2 with TRBJ2-1; TRBD2 matches at 8 bases. J lost 10 bases, V lost 1 base, and 9 bases had no gene match. Per the germline V gene, CDR1 is SGHAT and CDR2 is FQNNGV. The CDR3 totals 15 residues. CDR3 nucleotides: TGTGCCAGCAGCTTAGGGTTAGCGGGACACCCAGAGCAGTTCTTC. Encoded protein: CASSLGLAGHPEQFF.

This clonotype was detected a few times. The chain joins TRBV6-1 to TRBJ2-5, with a tentative D call TRBD1 (5 bases). The CDR3 consists of 12 residues. Per germline, CDR1 MNHNS and CDR2 SASEGT. The V and J ends lost 11 bases and 2 bases respectively, with 12 bases between them. For the CDR3, the DNA is TGTGCCGCTGGGGCAGGACAAGAGACCCAGTACTTC. Its protein product is CAAGAGQETQYF.

This clonotype was seen a handful of times. V and J are TRBV20-1 and TRBJ1-2; D is unresolved. The CDR3 runs 12 residues. Trimming cost V 4 bases and J 5 bases, with 11 bases left between them. CDR1 DFQATT and CDR2 SNEGSKA come from the germline V gene (reference sequence). This CDR3 is CSAIGQIYGYTF. The CDR3 DNA reads as TGCAGTGCTATAGGGCAGATTTATGGCTACACCTTC.

The chain carries TRBV6-1 and TRBJ2-4; D gene ambiguous. The end of the DNA fits TRBJ2-5 better, so the J call may be wrong. CDR1 is MNHNS and CDR2 is SASEGT in the germline V gene. CDR3 size: 13 residues. In DNA form, the CDR3 reads TGTGCCAGCAGTGAAGCGAACATCGAGACCCAGTACTTC. Translating it yields CASSEANIETQYF.